This T cell receptor (beta chain) was sequenced for a study of low-dose radiotherapy and immunotherapy resistance in tumors. In the study overall: The 200 mg/m2 dose of intravenous cyclophosphamide was given every two weeks, one day before radiation and immunotherapy.

Priming of first-strand cDNA relied on TRAV- and TRBV-specific primers (covering alpha and beta chains). A roughly 20-cycle PCR with a constant-region primer and V-primer adapter amplified TCRs. Amplifying the isolated mRNA was done by in vitro transcription. TCRdb called the reads again in MiXCR, with one record for every CDR3 protein. The table shows under 15,000 distinct CDR3 sequences, with about four fifths occurring only once. Unmatched junction bases numbered 12, after V lost 5 bases and J lost 4 bases. There are 17 residues in the CDR3. From germline, CDR1 is LNHDA and CDR2 SQIVND (reference sequence).

This receptor was identified in a human donor with advanced metastatic prostate, ovarian, gallbladder or colorectal cancer (not recorded which). This table probably holds off-target reads from a library built for another chain. This chain connects TRBV19 to TRBJ2-2; 8 positions match TRBD1. This CDR3 is CASSPTRDRIATGELFF. Here the CDR3 DNA reads TGTGCCAGTAGTCCGACCCGGGACAGGATCGCCACCGGGGAGCTGTTTTTT.